This TCR beta chain was sequenced during a study of cytomegalovirus exposure and HLA in healthy donors. Looking at the study overall: An earlier analysis found fewer than 120 million unique TCR beta sequences from 150 million to 200 million T cells.

As concerns this clone: What it recognizes is unknown.

V was trimmed by 4 bases and J by 6 bases, leaving 13 bases between them. The length of the CDR3 is 14 residues. Per germline, CDR1 MNHEY and CDR2 SVGAGI. Vbeta (60) and Jbeta (13) primers were used in the PCR. Assay: immunoSEQ multiplex PCR; the TCRdb copy retains only in-frame clones and omits some. The sample holds 95,000 to 150,000 clones. Findings and caveats of the study: Among TCR beta chains, those listed as cytomegalovirus-associated numbered about 160.

Sequencing input: PBMCs. This chain uses TRBV6-5 with TRBJ1-5, with TRBD1 as a possible D gene (5 bases). This sequence was found in a man aged 18 to 30 in good health and CMV-seronegative. The CDR3 region has the DNA TGTGCCAGCAGTTCCTCATGGGGCGGTCAGCCCCAGCATTTT. This encodes CASSSSWGGQPQHF.